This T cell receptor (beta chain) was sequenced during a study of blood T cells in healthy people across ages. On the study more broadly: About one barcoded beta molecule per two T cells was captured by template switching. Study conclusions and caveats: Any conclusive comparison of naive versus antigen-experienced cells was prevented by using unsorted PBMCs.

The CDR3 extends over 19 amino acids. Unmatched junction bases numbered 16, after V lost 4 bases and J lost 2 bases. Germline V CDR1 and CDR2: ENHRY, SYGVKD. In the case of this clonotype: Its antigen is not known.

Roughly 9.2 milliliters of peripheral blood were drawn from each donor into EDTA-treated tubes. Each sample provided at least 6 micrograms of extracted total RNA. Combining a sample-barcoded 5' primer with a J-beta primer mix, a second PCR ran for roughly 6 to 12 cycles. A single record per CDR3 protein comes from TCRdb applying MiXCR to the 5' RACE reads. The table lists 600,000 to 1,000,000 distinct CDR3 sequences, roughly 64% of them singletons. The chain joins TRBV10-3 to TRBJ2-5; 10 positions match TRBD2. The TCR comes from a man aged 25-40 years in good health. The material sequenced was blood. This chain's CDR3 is CAISASGGALLLFQETQYF. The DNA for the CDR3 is TGTGCCATCAGTGCGAGCGGGGGGGCCCTCCTACTCTTTCAAGAGACCCAGTACTTC.